This T cell receptor (beta chain) originates from a study of T cell changes during pregnancy in multiple sclerosis. This CDR3 comprises 13 residues. From germline, CDR1 is SNHLY and CDR2 FYNNEI. Between the trimmed V and J ends, which lost 5 bases and 10 bases, there was a span of 17 bases. Assay used: immunoSEQ multiplex PCR; TCRdb lists only in-frame clones, some missing. The sample records about 38,000 clones, approximately 94% being singletons. This chain links TRBV2 with TRBJ1-2, with D perhaps matching TRBD1 (5 bases). The source was CD4+ T cells from peripheral blood mononuclear cells, collected in the second trimester of pregnancy. The receptor was derived from a female donor with multiple sclerosis, enrolled in a pregnancy study. For the CDR3, the DNA is TGTGCCAGCAGTCCCCAAGACAGCGCTGTCTACACCTTC. Amino acid sequence: CASSPQDSAVYTF.